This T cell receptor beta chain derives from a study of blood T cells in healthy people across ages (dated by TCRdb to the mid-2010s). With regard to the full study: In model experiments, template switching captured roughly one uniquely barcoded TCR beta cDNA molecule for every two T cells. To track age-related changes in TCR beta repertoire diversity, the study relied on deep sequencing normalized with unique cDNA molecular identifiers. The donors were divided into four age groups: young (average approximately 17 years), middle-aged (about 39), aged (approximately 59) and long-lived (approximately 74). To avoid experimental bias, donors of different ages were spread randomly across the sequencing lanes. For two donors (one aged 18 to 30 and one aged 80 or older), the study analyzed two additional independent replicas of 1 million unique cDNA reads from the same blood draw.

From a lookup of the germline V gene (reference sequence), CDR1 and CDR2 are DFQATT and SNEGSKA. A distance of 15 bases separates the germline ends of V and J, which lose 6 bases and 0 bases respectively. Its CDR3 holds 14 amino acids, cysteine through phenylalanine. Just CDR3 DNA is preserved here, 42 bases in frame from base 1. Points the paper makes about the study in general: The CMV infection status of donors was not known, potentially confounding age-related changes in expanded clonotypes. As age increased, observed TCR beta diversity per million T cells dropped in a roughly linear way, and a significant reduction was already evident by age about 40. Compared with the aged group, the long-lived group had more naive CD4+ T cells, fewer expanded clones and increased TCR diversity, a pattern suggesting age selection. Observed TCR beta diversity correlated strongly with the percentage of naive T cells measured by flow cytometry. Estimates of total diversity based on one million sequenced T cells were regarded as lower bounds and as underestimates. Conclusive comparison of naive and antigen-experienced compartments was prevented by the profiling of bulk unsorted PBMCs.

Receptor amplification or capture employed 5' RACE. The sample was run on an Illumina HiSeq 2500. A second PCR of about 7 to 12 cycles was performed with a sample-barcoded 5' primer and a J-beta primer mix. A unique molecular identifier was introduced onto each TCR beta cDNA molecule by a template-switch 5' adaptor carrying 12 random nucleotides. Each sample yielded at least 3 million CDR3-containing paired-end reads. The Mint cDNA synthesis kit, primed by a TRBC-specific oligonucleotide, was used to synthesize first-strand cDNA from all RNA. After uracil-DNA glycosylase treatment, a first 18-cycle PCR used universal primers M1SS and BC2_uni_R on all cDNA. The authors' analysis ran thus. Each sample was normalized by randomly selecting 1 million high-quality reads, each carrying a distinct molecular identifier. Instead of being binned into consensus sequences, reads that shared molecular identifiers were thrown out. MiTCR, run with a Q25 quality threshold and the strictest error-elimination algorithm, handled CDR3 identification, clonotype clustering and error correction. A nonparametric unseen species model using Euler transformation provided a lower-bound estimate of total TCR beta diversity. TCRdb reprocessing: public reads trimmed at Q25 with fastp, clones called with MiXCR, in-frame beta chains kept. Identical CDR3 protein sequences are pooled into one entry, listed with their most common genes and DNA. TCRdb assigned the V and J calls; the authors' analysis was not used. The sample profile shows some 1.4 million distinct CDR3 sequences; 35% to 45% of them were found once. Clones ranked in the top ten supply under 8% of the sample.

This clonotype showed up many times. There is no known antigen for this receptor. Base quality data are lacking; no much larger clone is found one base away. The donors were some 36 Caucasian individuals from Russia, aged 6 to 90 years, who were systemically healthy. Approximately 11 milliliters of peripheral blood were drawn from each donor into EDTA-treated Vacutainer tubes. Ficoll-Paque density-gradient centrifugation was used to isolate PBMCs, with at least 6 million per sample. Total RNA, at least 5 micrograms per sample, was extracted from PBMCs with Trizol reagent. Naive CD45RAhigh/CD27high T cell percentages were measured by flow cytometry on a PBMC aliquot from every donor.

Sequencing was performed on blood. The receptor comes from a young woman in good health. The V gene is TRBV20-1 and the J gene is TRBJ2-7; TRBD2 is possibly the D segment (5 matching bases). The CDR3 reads CSAGDFRLSYEQYF. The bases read TGCAGTGCGGGAGACTTCCGCCTCTCCTACGAGCAGTACTTC.